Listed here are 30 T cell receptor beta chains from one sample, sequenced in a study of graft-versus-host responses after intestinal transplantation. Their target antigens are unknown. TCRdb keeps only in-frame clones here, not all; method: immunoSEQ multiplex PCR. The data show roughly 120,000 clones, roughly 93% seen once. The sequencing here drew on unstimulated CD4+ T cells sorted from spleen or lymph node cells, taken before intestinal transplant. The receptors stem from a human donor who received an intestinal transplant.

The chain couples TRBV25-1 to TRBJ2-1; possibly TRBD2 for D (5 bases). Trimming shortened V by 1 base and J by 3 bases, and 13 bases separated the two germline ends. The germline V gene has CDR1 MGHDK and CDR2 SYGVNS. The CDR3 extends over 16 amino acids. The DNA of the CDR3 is TGTGCCAGCAGTGAATCTGCAGTCGACTACTACAATGAGCAGTTCTTC. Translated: CASSESAVDYYNEQFF.

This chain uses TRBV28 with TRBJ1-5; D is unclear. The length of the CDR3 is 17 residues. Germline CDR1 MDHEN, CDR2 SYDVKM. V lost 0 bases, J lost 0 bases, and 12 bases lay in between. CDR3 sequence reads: CASSLWRNPYSNQPQHF. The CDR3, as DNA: TGTGCCAGCAGTTTATGGCGGAACCCTTATAGCAATCAGCCCCAGCATTTT.

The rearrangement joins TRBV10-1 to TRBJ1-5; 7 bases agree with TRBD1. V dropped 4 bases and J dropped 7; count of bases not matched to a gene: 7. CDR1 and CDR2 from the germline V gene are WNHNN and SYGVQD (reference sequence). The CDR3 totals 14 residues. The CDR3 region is CASSATGHEQPQHF. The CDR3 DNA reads TGCGCCAGCAGTGCGACAGGGCATGAGCAGCCCCAGCATTTT.

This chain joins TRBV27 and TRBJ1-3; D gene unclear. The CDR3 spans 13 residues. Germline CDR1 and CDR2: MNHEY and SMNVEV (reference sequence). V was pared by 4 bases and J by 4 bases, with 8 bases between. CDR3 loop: CASSSIGGNTIYF. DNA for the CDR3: TGTGCCAGCAGTTCGATAGGAGGAAACACCATATATTTT.

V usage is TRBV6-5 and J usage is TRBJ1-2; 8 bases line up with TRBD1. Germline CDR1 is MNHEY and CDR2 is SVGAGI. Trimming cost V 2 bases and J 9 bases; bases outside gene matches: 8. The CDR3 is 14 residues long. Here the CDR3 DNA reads TGTGCCAGCAGTTACGTGGACAGGGATTTGAGCTACACCTTC. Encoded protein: CASSYVDRDLSYTF.

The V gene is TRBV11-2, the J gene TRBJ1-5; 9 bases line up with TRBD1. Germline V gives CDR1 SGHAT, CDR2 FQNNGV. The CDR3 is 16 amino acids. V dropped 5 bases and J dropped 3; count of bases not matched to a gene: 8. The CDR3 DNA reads TGTGCCAGCAGCCAAGGGGACAGGGTGCCCAATCAGCCCCAGCATTTT. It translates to CASSQGDRVPNQPQHF.

The CDR3 loop is CASRETGRREEKLFF. The CDR3 bases are TGTGCCAGCAGGGAGACAGGGCGGCGCGAAGAAAAACTGTTTTTT. The rearrangement joins TRBV28 to TRBJ1-4, with TRBD1 matching 7 bases. This CDR3 contains 15 residues. V was pared by 6 bases and J by 8 bases, with 12 bases of the junction left unmatched. Germline CDR1 reads MDHEN; CDR2 reads SYDVKM.

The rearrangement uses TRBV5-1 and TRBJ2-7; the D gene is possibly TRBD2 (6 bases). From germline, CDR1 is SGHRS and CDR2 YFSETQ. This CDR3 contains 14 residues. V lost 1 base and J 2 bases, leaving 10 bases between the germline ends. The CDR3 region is CASSLYSGTYEQYF. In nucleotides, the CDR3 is TGCGCCAGCAGCTTGTATAGCGGAACCTACGAGCAGTACTTC. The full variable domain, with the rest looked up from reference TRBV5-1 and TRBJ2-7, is KAGVTQTPRYLIKTRGQQVTLSCSPISGHRSVSWYQQTPGQGLQFLFEYFSETQRNKGNFPGRFSGRQFSNSRSEMNVSTLELGDSALYLCASSLYSGTYEQYFGPGTRLTVT.

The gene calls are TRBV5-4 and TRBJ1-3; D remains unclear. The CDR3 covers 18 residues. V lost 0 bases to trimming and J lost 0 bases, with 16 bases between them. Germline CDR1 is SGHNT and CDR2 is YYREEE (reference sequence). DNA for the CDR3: TGTGCCAGCAGCTTGGCACCGGCAGGAACCCTCTCTGGAAACACCATATATTTT. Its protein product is CASSLAPAGTLSGNTIYF.

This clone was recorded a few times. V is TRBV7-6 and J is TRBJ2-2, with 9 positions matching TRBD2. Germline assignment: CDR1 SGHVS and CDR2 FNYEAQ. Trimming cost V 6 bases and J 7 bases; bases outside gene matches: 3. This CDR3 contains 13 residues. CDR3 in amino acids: CASRRSGGGELFF. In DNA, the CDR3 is TGTGCCAGCAGACGTAGCGGGGGCGGGGAGCTGTTTTTT.

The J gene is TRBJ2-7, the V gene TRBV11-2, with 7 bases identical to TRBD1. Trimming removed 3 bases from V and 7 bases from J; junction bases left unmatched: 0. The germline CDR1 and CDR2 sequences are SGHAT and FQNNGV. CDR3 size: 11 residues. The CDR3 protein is CASSFRGEQYF. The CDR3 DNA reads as TGTGCCAGCAGCTTCAGGGGGGAGCAGTACTTC.

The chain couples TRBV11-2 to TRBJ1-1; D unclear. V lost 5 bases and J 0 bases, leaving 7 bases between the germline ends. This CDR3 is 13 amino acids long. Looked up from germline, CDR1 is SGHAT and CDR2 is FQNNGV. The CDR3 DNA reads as TGTGCCAGCAGCGCGGACGTGAACACTGAAGCTTTCTTT. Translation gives CASSADVNTEAFF.

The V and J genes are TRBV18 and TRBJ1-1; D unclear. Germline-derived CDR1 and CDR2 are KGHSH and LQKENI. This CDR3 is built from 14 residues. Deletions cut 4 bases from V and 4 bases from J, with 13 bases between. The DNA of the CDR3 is TGTGCCAGCTCACGGGAGGCGATGAGCACTGAAGCTTTCTTT. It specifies CASSREAMSTEAFF.

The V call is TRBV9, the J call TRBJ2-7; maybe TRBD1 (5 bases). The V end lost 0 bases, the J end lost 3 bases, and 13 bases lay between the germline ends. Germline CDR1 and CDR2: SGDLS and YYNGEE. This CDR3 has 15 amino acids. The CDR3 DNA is TGTGCCAGCAGCGTAGATAGGGGTCTTAACTACGAGCAGTACTTC. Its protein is CASSVDRGLNYEQYF. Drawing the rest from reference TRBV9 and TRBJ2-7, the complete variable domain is DSGVTQTPKHLITATGQRVTLRCSPRSGDLSVYWYQQSLDQGLQFLIQYYNGEERAKGNILERFSAQQFPDLHSELNLSSLELGDSALYFCASSVDRGLNYEQYFGPGTRLTVT.

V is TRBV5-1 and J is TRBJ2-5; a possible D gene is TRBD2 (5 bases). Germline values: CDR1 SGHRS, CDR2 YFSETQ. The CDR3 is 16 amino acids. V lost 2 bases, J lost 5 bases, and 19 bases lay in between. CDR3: CASSFEGPIKMETQYF. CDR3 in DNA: TGCGCCAGCAGCTTTGAGGGCCCTATAAAGATGGAGACCCAGTACTTC.

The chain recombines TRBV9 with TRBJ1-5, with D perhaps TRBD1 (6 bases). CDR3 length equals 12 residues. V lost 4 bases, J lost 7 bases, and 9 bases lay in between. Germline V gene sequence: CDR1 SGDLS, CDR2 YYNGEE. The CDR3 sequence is CASSRGAQPQHF. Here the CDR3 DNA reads TGTGCCAGCAGCCGGGGGGCCCAGCCCCAGCATTTT.

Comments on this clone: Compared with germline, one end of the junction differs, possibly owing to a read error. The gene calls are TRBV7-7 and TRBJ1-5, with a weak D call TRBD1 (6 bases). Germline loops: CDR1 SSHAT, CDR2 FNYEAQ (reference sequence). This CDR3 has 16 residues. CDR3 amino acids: CASSLRVSGGGQPQHF. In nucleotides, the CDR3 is TGTGCTAGCAGTTTGAGAGTTTCGGGGGGCGGTCAGCCCCAGCATTTT.

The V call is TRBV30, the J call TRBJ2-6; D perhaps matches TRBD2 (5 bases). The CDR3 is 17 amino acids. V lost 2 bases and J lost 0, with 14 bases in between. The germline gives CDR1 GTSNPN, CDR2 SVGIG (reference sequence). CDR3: CAWSIWGESSGANVLTF. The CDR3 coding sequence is TGTGCCTGGAGTATCTGGGGAGAAAGCTCTGGGGCCAACGTCCTGACTTTC. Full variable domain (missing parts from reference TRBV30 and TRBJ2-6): SQTIHQWPATLVQPVGSPLSLECTVEGTSNPNLYWYRQAAGRGLQLLFYSVGIGQISSEVPQNLSASRPQDRQFILSSKKLLLSDSGFYLCAWSIWGESSGANVLTFGAGSRLTVL.

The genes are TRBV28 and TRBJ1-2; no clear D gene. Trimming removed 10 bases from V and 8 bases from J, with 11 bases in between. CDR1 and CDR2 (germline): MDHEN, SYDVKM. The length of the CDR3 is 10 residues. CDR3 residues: CATRRVGYTF. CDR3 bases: TGTGCCACCCGCCGTGTGGGCTACACCTTC.

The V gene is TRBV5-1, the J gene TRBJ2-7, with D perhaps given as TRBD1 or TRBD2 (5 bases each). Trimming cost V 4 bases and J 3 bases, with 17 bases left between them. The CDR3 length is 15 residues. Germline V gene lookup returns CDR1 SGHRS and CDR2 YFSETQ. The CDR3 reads CASSPGAGLFYEQYF. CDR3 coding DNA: TGCGCCAGCAGCCCCGGGGCCGGACTTTTCTACGAGCAGTACTTC.

In nucleotides, the CDR3 is TGTGCCAGCAGTTACTCGTGGCAGGGTGTCTACGAGCAGTACTTC. Amino acids: CASSYSWQGVYEQYF. The chain is built from TRBV6-5 and TRBJ2-7, with a weak D call TRBD1 (5 bases). The CDR3 runs 15 residues. Germline-derived CDR1 and CDR2 are MNHEY and SVGAGI. V gave up 0 bases and J gave up 3 bases, with 12 bases separating them.

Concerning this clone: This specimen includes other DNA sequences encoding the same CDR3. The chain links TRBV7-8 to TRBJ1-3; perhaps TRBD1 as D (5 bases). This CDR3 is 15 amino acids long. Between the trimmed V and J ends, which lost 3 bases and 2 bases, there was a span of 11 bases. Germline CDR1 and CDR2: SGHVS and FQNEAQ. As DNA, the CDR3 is TGTGCCAGCAGCTTCTTACTGGGGGCTGGAAACACCATATATTTT. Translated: CASSFLLGAGNTIYF.

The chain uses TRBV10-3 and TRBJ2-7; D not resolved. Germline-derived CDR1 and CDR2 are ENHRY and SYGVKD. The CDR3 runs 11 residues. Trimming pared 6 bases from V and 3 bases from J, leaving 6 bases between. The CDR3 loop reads CAISPNYEQYF. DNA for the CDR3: TGTGCCATCAGCCCCAACTACGAGCAGTACTTC.

CDR3 DNA: TGTGCCATCAGTGAGAATTATGGCTACACCTTC. Translated, it gives CAISENYGYTF. The gene calls are TRBV10-3 and TRBJ1-2; D unclear. The germline V and J ends were trimmed by 2 bases and 5 bases, with 3 bases remaining between them. The CDR3 covers 11 residues. Germline-derived CDR1 and CDR2 are ENHRY and SYGVKD.

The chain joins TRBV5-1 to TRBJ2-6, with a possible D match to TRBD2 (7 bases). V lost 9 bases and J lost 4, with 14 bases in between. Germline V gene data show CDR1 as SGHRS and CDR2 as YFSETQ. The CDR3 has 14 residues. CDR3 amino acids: CATGGGAGANVLTF. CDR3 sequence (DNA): TGCGCCACCGGTGGGGGGGCCGGGGCCAACGTCCTGACTTTC.

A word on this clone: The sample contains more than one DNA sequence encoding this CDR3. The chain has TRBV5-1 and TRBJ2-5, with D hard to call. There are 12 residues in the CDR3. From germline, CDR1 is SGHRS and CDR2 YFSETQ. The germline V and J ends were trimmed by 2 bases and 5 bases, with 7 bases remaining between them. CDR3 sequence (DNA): TGCGCCAGCAGCTTAGGTTTGGAGACCCAGTACTTC. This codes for CASSLGLETQYF.

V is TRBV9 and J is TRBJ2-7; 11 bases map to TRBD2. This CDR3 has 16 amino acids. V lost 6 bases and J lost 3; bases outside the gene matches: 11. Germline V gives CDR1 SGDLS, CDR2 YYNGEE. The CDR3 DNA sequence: TGTGCCAGCACCCCCACCGGGACTAGCGGATTCTACGAGCAGTACTTC. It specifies CASTPTGTSGFYEQYF.

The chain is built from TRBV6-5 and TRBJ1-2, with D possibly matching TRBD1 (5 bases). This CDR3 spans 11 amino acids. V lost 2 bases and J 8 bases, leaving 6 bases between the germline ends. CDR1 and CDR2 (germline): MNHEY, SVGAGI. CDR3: CASSYRGGYTF. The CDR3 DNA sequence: TGTGCCAGCAGTTACAGGGGCGGCTACACCTTC.

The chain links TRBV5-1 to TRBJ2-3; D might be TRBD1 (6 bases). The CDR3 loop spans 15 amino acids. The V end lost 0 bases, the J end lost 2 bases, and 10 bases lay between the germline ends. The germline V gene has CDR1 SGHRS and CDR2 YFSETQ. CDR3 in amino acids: CASSLGTVYTDTQYF. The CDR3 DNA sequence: TGCGCCAGCAGCTTGGGGACAGTCTACACAGATACGCAGTATTTT.

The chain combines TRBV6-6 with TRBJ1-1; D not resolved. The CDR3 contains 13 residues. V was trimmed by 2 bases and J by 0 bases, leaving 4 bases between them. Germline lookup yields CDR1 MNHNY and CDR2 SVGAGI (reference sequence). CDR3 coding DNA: TGTGCCAGCAGTTACCCGATGAACACTGAAGCTTTCTTT. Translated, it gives CASSYPMNTEAFF.